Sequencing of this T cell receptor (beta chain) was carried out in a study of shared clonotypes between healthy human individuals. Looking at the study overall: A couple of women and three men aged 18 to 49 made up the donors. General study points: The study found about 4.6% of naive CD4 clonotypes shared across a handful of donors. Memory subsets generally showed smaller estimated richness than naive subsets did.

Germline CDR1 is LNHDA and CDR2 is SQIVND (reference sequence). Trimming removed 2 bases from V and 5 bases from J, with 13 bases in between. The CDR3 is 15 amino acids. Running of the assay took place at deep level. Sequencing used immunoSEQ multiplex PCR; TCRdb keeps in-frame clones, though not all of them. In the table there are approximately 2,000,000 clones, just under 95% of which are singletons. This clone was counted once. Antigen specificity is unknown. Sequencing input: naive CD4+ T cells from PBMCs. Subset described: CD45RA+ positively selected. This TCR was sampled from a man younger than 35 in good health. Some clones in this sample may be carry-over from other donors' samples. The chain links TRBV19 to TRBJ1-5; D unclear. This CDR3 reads CASSITINRDQPQHF. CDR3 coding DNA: TGTGCCAGTAGTATAACGATTAATCGGGATCAGCCCCAGCATTTT.